This paragraph reports one T cell receptor beta chain. The data were obtained in a study of blood T cell repertoires in COVID-19. Looking at the study overall: From T cells, B-cell-depleted T cells, or PBMCs came the material, which was cDNA or gDNA.

TCRdb's copy holds only in-frame clones and misses some; the assay was immunoSEQ multiplex PCR. Of about 22,000 clones listed, about 80% are singletons. The CDR3 has 14 amino acids. Trimming cost V 0 bases and J 5 bases; bases outside gene matches: 2. The germline V gene has CDR1 MGHRA and CDR2 YSYEKL. The chain combines TRBV4-1 with TRBJ1-2, with 8 bases lining up with TRBD1. The source of this sequence is a man in his 70s with acute or convalescent COVID-19. Material for sequencing was peripheral blood. CDR3 loop: CASSQDDRGYGYTF. The CDR3 DNA sequence: TGCGCCAGCAGCCAAGATGACAGGGGTTATGGCTACACCTTC.